The clone carrying this T cell receptor (beta chain) was seen repeatedly, ten times or more. This sample stems from a study of T-cell reconstitution after alpha-beta-depleted transplantation in children. Preparing the TCRbeta library involved the use of unique molecular identifiers. TCRdb independently ran MiXCR on the PCR reads; one entry per CDR3 protein. The repertoire includes over 150,000 distinct CDR3 sequences, 6% to 7% of them detected once, and roughly 3% sits in the top ten. Per the germline V gene, CDR1 is LNHNV and CDR2 is YYDKDF (reference sequence). This CDR3 comprises 15 residues. Deletions cut 3 bases from V and 7 bases from J, with 15 bases between.

The chain links TRBV15 to TRBJ2-2; D unclear. The starting material was PBMCs from the stem cell graft donor, obtained from the stem cell graft. The TCR was taken from a human donor who donated a stem cell graft to a child with Wiskott-Aldrich syndrome. The DNA for the CDR3 is TGTGCCACCAGCAGGGCGAGACACATAAACGGGGAGCTGTTTTTT. This gives the protein CATSRARHINGELFF.